Given below is one T cell receptor beta chain in context. Its binding antigen is unknown. Per-base quality was not reported, and no clone a single base away is much larger than it. These data come from a study of T cell repertoires in cytomegalovirus infection (dated by TCRdb to between 2018 and 2021). Regarding the complete study: Alongside well-studied HLA-B-restricted epitopes, the peptide stimulations were aimed at recently identified HLA-C-restricted CMV epitopes, whose presentation resists viral immunomodulation. The HLA type of each donor mattered for the analysis, because public TCR beta signatures pointed to carriage of CMV infection along with the matching HLA type. The full study reports these points: The ex vivo response was dominated by HLA-C-restricted CMV-specific TCR beta clonotypes, which also provided the single most frequent clonotype in two of eight donors. Cumulative frequency of public TCR beta family members discriminated carriers of CMV infection plus the relevant HLA type in this cohort and an independent roughly 350-donor cohort.

For CDR1 and CDR2, the germline V gene (reference sequence) lists SEHNR and FQNEAQ. The CDR3 covers 16 residues, taking in both the cysteine and the phenylalanine. CDR3 DNA is the only sequence kept; it has 48 bases, read in frame from the first base. V sheds 5 bases and J sheds 4 bases, leaving 21 bases between their ends. The sample's treatment or condition, from its label and the paper: in vitro stimulation with specific CMV peptide epitopes to enrich CMV-specific T cells. Instrument used: Illumina HiSeq 1500. TCRdb reprocessed the public reads (quality trimming at Q25 with fastp, clone calling with MiXCR) and kept in-frame beta chains. CDR3 protein duplicates are merged, each entry listing the most common genes and DNA. This sample is represented by hundreds of thousands of distinct CDR3 sequences; approximately 40% of them were singletons. Around two fifths of the sample is taken by the ten largest.

Recombination joined TRBV7-9 with TRBJ2-7; TRBD2 might be the D gene, on 6 matching bases. This sequence originates from a human donor in good health (CMV status not recorded). Some clones in this sample may be carry-over from other donors' samples. Sequences were derived from cultured PBMCs, sampled from culture after CMV antigen stimulation. CDR3 protein: CASSTGDFMPHYEQYF. The nucleotide sequence is given as TGTGCCAGCAGCACGGGGGATTTTATGCCCCATTACGAGCAGTACTTC.